This TCR beta chain was recorded in a study of CD8 T cells in ankylosing spondylitis. Trimming removed 8 bases at V and 2 bases at J, with 23 bases between. CDR1 and CDR2 from the germline V gene are MNHEY and SMNVEV (reference sequence). The CDR3 is made up of 17 amino acids. The study's findings and limits: Seemingly characteristic of ankylosing spondylitis blood was a TCR beta motif consisting of several highly homologous variants.

Details on this clonotype: Its antigen is not identified.

Molecular-barcoded quantitative 5'-RACE produced these TCR beta libraries. TCRdb ran MiXCR on the 5' RACE reads and lists one entry per CDR3 protein. The sample lists under 400,000 distinct CDR3 sequences, roughly 12% occurring once. Sequenced input: blood, either unsorted or a sorted T cell fraction (not recorded which). This receptor was taken from a female donor with ankylosing spondylitis or in good health (not recorded which). The chain is built from TRBV27 and TRBJ2-3, with D tentatively TRBD2 (6 bases). The CDR3 coding sequence is TGTGCCAGCGCACAGTACCGGGACTCCGAGCACACAGATACGCAGTATTTT. Its translation is CASAQYRDSEHTDTQYF.